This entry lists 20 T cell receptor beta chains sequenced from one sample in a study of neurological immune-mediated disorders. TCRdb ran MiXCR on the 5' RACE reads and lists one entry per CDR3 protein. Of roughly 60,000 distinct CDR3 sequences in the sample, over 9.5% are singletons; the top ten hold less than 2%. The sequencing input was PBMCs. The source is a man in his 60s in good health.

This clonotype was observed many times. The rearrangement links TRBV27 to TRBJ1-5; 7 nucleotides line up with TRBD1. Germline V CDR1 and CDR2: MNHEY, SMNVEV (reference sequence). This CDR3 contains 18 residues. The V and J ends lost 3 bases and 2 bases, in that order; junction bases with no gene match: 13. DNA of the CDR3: TGTGCCAGCAGTTTTAGATCAGGGGGTTGGCTTGGCAATCAGCCCCAGCATTTT. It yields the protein CASSFRSGGWLGNQPQHF.

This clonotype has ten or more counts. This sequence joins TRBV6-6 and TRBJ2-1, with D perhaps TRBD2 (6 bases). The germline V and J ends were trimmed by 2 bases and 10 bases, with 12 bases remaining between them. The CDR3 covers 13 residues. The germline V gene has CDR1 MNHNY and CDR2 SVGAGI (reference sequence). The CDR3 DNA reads TGTGCCAGCAGTTACAGCTCTAGCGTGGAGCAGTTCTTC. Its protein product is CASSYSSSVEQFF.

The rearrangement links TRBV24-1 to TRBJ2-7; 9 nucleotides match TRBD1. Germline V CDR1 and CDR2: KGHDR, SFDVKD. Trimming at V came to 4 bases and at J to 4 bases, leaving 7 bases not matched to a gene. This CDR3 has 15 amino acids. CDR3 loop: CATSDPGTGWYEQYF. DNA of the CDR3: TGTGCCACCAGTGACCCCGGGACAGGGTGGTACGAGCAGTACTTC.

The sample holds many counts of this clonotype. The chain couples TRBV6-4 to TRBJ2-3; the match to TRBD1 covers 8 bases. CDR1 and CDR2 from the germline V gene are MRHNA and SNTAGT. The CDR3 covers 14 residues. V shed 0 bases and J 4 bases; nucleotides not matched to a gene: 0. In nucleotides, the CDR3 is TGTGCCAGCAGTGACTCACAGGGGGCAGATACGCAGTATTTT. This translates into CASSDSQGADTQYF.

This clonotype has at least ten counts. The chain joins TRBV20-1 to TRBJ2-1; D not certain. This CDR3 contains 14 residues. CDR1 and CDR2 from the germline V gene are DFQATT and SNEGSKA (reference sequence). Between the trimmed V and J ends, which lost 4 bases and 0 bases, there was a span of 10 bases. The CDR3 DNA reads TGCAGTGCTATTCAGGCGAGCTCCTACAATGAGCAGTTCTTC. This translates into CSAIQASSYNEQFF.

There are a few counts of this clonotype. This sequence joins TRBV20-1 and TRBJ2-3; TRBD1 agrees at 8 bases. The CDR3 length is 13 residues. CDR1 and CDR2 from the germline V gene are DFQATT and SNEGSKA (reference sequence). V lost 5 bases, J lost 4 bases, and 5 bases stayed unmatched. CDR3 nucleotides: TGCAGTGCTCCAACGACAGGGGCAGATACGCAGTATTTT. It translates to CSAPTTGADTQYF.

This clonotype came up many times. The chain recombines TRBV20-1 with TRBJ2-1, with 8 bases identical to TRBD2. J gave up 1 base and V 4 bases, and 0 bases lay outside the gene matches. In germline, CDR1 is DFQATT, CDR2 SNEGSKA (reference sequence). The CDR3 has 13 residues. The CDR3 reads CSATGGSYNEQFF. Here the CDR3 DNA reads TGCAGTGCTACGGGGGGGTCCTACAATGAGCAGTTCTTC.

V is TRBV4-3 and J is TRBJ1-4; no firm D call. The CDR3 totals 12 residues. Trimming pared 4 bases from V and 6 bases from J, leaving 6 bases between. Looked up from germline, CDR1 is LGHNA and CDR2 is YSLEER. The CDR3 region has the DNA TGCGCCAGCAGCCTTGGAGATGAAAAACTGTTTTTT. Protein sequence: CASSLGDEKLFF.

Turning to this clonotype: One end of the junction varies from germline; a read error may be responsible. For the CDR3, the DNA is TGTGCCAGTAGCGGACAGGGTTACAATGAGCAGTTCTTC. Translating it yields CASSGQGYNEQFF. The chain links TRBV9 to TRBJ2-1; 8 bases fit TRBD1. From germline, CDR1 is SGDLS and CDR2 YYNGEE. The CDR3 contains 13 residues.

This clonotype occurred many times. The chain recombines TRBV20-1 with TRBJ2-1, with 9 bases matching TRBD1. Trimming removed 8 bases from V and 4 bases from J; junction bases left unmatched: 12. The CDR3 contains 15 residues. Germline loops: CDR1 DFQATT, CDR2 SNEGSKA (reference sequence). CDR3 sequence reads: CSPILGTGIYNEQFF. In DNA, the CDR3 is TGCAGTCCGATACTGGGGACAGGGATTTACAATGAGCAGTTCTTC.

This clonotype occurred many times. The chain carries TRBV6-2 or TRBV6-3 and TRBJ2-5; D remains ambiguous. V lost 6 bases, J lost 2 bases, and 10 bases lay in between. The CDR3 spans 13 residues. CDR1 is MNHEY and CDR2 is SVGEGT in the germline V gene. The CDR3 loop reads CASRVMLQETQYF. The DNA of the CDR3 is TGTGCCAGCAGAGTTATGCTACAAGAGACCCAGTACTTC.

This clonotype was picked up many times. The CDR3 DNA follows: TGTGCCAGCAGTGCCCCGGATTCACCCCTCCACTTT. Translating gives CASSAPDSPLHF. V and J are TRBV12-3 or TRBV12-4 and TRBJ1-6; D is ambiguous. V shed 5 bases and J shed 8 bases, with 7 bases lying between them. The CDR3 extends over 12 amino acids.

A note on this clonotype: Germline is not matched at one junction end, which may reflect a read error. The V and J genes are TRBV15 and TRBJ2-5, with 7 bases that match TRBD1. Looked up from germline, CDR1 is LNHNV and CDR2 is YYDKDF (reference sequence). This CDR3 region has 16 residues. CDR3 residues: CSTSRPQPGTEDTQYF. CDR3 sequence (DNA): TGTTCCACCAGCAGACCTCAACCCGGGACAGAAGATACCCAGTACTTC.

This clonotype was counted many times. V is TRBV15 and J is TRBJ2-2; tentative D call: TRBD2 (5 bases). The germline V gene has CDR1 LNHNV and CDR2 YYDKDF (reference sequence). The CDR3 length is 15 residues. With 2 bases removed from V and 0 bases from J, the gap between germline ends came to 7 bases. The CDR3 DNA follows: TGTGCCACCAGCAGAACCGGGGCGAACACCGGGGAGCTGTTTTTT. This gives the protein CATSRTGANTGELFF.

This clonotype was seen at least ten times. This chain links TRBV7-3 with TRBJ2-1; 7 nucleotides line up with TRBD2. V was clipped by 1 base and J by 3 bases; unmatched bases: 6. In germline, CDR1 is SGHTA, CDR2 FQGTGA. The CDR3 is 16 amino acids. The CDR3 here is CASSLIGRGNYNEQFF. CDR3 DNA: TGTGCCAGCAGCTTAATCGGGCGGGGGAACTACAATGAGCAGTTCTTC.

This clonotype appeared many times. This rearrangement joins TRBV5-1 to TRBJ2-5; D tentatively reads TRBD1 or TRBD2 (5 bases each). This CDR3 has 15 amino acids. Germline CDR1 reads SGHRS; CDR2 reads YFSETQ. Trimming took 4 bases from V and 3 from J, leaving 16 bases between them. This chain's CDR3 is CASSIPGTGEETQYF. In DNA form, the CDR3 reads TGCGCCAGCAGCATCCCCGGGACCGGAGAAGAGACCCAGTACTTC.

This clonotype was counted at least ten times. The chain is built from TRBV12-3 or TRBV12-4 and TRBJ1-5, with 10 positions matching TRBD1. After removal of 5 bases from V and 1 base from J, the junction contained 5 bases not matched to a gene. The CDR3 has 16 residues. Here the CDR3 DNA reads TGTGCCAGCAGTCCACCGGGACAGGGGAGCAATCAGCCCCAGCATTTT. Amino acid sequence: CASSPPGQGSNQPQHF.

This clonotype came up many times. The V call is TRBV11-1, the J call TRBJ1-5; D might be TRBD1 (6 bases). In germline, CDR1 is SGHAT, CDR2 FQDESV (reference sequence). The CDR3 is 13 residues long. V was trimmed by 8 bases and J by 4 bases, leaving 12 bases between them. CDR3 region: CASAGGLNQPQHF. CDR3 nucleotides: TGTGCCAGCGCTGGGGGCCTTAATCAGCCCCAGCATTTT.

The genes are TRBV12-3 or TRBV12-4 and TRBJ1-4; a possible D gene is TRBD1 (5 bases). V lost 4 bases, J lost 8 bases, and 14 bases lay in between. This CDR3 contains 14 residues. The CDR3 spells CASSSPGVVEKLFF. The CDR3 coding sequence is TGTGCCAGCAGTTCACCGGGGGTAGTCGAAAAACTGTTTTTT.

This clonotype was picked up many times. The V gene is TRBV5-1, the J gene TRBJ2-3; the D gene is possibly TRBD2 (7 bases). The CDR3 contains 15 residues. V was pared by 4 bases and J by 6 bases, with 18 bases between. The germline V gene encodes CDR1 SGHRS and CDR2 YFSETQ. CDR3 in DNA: TGCGCCAGCAGCCCCCCCCGGGGGGCGTCGGATACGCAGTATTTT. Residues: CASSPPRGASDTQYF.